What follows is one TCR beta chain and its context. This specimen belongs to a study of blood T cell repertoires in COVID-19. For the study at large: Both acute and convalescent COVID-19 samples were obtained from the United States, Italy and Spain. T cells, B-cell-depleted T cells, or PBMCs supplied cDNA or gDNA.

In the authors' workflow: Quantification of nucleated cells was approximated via reference gene primer amplification. Using immunoSEQ multiplex PCR, the repertoire was profiled, and TCRdb retains in-frame clones only, with some absent. V and J calls plus clone size are reproduced from that table; the DNA served to infer D and trimming. The table lists 200,000 to 250,000 clones, 70% to 85% of them singletons. The CDR3 contains 12 residues. Germline V lookup: CDR1 MNHEY, CDR2 SVGAGI. The V and J ends lost 8 bases and 3 bases respectively, with 8 bases between them. The receptor was isolated from a man in his fifties or sixties with active or convalescent COVID-19. This rearrangement joins TRBV6-5 to TRBJ2-1; perhaps TRBD1 as D (6 bases). Sequences were obtained from peripheral blood. CDR3 in DNA: TGTGCCAGCGGGACACTCTACAATGAGCAGTTCTTC. Amino acid sequence: CASGTLYNEQFF.